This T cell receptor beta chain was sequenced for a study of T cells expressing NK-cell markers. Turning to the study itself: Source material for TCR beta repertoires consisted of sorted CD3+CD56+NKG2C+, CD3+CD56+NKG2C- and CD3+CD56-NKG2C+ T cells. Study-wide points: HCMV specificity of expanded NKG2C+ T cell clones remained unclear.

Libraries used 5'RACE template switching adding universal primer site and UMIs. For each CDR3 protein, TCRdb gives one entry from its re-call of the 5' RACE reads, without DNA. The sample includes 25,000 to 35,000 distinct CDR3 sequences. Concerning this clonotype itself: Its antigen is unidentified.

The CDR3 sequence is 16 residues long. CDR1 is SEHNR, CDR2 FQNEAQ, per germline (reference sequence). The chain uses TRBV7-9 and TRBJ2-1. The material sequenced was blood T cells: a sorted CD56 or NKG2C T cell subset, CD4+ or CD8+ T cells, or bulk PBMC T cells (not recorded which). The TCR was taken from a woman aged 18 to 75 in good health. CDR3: CASSLSGGSSYNEQFF.